This is a list of T cell receptor beta chains from one sample in a study of a mutant IDH1 vaccine in newly diagnosed glioma. Profiled with immunoSEQ multiplex PCR; TCRdb holds only in-frame clones, not every one. This table has about 88,000 clones, more than 65% appearing once. This specimen consisted of PBMCs, obtained from a glioma patient treated with radiotherapy, temozolomide or both. Source of these receptors: a man aged 40-55 years with glioma. Some clones in this sample may be carry-over from other donors' samples. CDR3s include the opening cysteine and the closing phenylalanine or tryptophan. The order of the fields is V gene, J gene, CDR3 protein.

v_call: TRBV15; j_call: TRBJ1-1; cdr3_aa: CATSRRDLNTEAFF
v_call: TRBV10-1; j_call: TRBJ2-1; cdr3_aa: CASSDRDRGANEQFF
v_call: TRBV30; j_call: TRBJ2-3; cdr3_aa: CAWSAAMVTDTQYF
v_call: TRBV7-3; j_call: TRBJ2-5; cdr3_aa: CASSPKAGRQETQYF
v_call: TRBV13; j_call: TRBJ2-1; cdr3_aa: CASSFGHNSEQFF
v_call: TRBV2; j_call: TRBJ2-1; cdr3_aa: CASRFGTSNEQFF
v_call: TRBV4-1; j_call: TRBJ1-5; cdr3_aa: CASSQDSAFGGNQPQHF
v_call: TRBV29-1; j_call: TRBJ1-2; cdr3_aa: CSVGADLNYGYTF
v_call: TRBV4-2; j_call: TRBJ1-2; cdr3_aa: CASSQEGGYGYTF
v_call: TRBV2; j_call: TRBJ2-2; cdr3_aa: CASRGRQGLGGELFF
v_call: TRBV10-3; j_call: TRBJ1-1; cdr3_aa: CAVRATGGTEAFF
v_call: TRBV19; j_call: TRBJ1-5; cdr3_aa: CATGSNQPQHF
v_call: TRBV29-1; j_call: TRBJ2-3; cdr3_aa: CSVVASGGALDTQYF
v_call: TRBV5-4; j_call: TRBJ2-3; cdr3_aa: CASSPGPDRSTDTQYF